This T cell receptor beta chain was obtained from a study of blood T cells in healthy people across ages. Study background: Template switching recovered approximately one barcoded beta molecule for every two T cells.

This CDR3 is built from 16 residues. The germline V gene encodes CDR1 MNHEY and CDR2 SVGEGT. V lost 5 bases to trimming and J lost 3 bases, with 19 bases between them. PCR was performed a second time for about 7 to 11 cycles using a sample-barcoded 5' primer and a J-beta primer mix. TCRdb called the 5' RACE reads again in MiXCR, with one record for every CDR3 protein. The sample lists about 650,000 distinct CDR3 sequences; 40% to 65% were seen once. Russia was home to the donors, healthy Caucasian individuals aged about 6 to 90. Study-wide points: The long-lived group displayed more naive CD4+ cells, plus higher diversity, than the aged donors did.

Turning to this clonotype: What it recognizes is unknown.

The TCR was taken from a woman aged 80 or over in good health. Material for sequencing was blood. This chain joins TRBV6-2 or TRBV6-3 and TRBJ2-5; a possible D gene is TRBD2 (5 bases). For the CDR3, the DNA is TGTGCCAGCAGTCAGGCGGCGTCTAGCAGAAAAGAGACCCAGTACTTC. It encodes CASSQAASSRKETQYF.